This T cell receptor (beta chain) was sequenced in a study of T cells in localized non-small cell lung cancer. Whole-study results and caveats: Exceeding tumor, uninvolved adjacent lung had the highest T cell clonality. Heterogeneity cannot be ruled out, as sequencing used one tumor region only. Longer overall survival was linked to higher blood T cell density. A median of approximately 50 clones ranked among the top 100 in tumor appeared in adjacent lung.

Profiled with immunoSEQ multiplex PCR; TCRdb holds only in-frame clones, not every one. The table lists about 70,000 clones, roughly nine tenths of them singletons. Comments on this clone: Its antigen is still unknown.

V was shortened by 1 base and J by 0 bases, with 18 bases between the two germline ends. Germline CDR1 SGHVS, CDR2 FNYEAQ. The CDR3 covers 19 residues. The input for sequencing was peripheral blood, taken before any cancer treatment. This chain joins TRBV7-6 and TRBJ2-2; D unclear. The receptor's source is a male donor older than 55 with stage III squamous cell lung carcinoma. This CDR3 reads CASSLVSVGQSPNTGELFF. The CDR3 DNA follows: TGTGCCAGCAGCTTAGTTTCTGTCGGGCAGTCGCCGAACACCGGGGAGCTGTTTTTT.